This TCR beta chain comes out of a study of Ad26.COV2.S vaccination and SARS-CoV-2 variants. CDR3 length: 13 residues. V shed 4 bases and J shed 6 bases, with 12 bases lying between them. Germline V CDR1 and CDR2: MNHEY, SVGAGI. This table comes from immunoSEQ multiplex PCR, and its TCRdb copy is limited to in-frame clones, with some not included. Among about 350,000 clones listed, about 85% were seen once. The study, taken as a whole, reports: Overall T cell responses may have been underestimated by the analyses of TCR breadth and depth.

Treatment here: roughly 20 received Ad26.COV2.S at low or high dose, single or two shots; 5 received placebo; per-sample allocation not given. Sampling was done on day 63 after the first vaccine or placebo injection. An adult of 18-55 years in Boston served as donor. This clone has only a few counts. Its matching antigen is unknown. The J gene is TRBJ1-1, the V gene TRBV6-5; D possibly corresponds to TRBD1 (6 bases). This sequence was found in a person between 18 and 60 years old who received the Ad26.COV2.S COVID-19 vaccine or a placebo. The sample consisted of peripheral blood, taken in a trial of Ad26.COV2.S vaccine versus placebo. This chain's CDR3 is CASSFLPGAEAFF. DNA for the CDR3: TGTGCCAGCAGTTTCCTTCCAGGGGCTGAAGCTTTCTTT.